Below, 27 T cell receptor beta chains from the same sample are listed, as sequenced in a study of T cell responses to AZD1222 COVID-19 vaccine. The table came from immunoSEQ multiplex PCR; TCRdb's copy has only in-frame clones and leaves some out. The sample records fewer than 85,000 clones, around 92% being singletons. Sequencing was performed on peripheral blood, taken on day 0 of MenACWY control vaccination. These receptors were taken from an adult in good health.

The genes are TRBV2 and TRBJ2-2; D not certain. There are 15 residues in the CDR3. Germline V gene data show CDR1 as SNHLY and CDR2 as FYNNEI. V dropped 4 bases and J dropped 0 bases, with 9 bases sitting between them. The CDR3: CASSAPIPNTGELFF. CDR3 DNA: TGTGCCAGCAGTGCTCCTATCCCGAACACCGGGGAGCTGTTTTTT.

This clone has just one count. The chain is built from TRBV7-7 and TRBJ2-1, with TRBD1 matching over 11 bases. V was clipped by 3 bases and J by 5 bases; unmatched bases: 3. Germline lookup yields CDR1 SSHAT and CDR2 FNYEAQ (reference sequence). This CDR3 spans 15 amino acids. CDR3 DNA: TGTGCCAGCAGCTTTGGGACAGGGGGTAACAATGAGCAGTTCTTC. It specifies CASSFGTGGNNEQFF.

The CDR3 sequence is CASSPPGMAQPQHF. The CDR3 DNA sequence: TGTGCCAGCAGCCCTCCGGGGATGGCTCAGCCCCAGCATTTT. The chain joins TRBV13 to TRBJ1-5, with D uncertain. Trimming cost V 5 bases and J 6 bases, with 14 bases left between them. Per germline, CDR1 PRHDT and CDR2 FYEKMQ (reference sequence). The CDR3 consists of 14 residues.

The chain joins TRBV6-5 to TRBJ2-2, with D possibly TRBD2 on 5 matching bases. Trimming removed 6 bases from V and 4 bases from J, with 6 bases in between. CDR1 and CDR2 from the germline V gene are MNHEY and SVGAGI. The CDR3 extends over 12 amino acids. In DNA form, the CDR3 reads TGTGCCAGCAGGGGAGTCACCGGGGAGCTGTTTTTT. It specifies CASRGVTGELFF.

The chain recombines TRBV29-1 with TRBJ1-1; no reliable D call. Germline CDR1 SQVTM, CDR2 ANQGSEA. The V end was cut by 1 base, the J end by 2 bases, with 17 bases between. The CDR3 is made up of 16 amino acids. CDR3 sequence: CSVEGGPNDFNTEAFF. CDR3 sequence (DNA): TGCAGCGTTGAAGGGGGTCCGAACGACTTTAACACTGAAGCTTTCTTT.

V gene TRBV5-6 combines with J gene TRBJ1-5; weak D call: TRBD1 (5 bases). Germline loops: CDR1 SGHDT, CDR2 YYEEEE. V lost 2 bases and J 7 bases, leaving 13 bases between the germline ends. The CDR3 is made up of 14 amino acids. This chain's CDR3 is CASSLGAGGQPQHF. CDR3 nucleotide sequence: TGTGCCAGCAGCTTAGGGGCGGGGGGGCAGCCCCAGCATTTT. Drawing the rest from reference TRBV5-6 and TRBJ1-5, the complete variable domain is DAGVTQSPTHLIKTRGQQVTLRCSPKSGHDTVSWYQQALGQGPQFIFQYYEEEERQRGNFPDRFSGHQFPNYSSELNVNALLLGDSALYLCASSLGAGGQPQHFGDGTRLSIL.

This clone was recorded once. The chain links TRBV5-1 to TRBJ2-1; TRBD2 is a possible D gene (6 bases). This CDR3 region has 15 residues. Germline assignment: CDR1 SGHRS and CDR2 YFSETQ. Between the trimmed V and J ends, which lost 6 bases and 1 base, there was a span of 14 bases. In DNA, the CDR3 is TGCGCCAGCAATCCATCGGGAGCATCCTACAATGAGCAGTTCTTC. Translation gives CASNPSGASYNEQFF.

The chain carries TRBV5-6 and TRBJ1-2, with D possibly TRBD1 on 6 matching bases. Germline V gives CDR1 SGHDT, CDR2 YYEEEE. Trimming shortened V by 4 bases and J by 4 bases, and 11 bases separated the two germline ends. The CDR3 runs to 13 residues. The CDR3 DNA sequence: TGTGCCAGCAGCCCTGACAGGCGCTATGGCTACACCTTC. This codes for CASSPDRRYGYTF.

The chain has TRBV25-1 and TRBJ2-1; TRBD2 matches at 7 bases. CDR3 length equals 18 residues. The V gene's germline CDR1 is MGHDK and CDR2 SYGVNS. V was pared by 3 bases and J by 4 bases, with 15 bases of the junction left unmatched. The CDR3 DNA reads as TGTGCCAGCAGTGACCTCTCAGGACGAACTAGCGTATACAATGAGCAGTTCTTC. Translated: CASSDLSGRTSVYNEQFF.

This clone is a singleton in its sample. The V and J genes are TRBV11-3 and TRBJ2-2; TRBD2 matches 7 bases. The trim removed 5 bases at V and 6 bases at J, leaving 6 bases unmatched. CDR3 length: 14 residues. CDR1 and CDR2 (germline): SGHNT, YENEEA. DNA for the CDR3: TGTGCCAGCAGCCCACTAGCGTCGGCCGGGGAGCTGTTTTTT. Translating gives CASSPLASAGELFF.

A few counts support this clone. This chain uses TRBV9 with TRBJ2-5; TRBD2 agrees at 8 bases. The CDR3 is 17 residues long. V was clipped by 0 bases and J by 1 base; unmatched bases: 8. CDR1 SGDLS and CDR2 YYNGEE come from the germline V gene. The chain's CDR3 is CASSVGLATIIQETQYF. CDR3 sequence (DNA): TGTGCCAGCAGCGTAGGACTAGCGACCATAATCCAAGAGACCCAGTACTTC.

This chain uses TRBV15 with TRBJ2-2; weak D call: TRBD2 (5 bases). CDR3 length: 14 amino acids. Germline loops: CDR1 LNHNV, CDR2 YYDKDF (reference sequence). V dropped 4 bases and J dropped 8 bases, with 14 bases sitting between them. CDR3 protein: CATSTLAWEGELFF. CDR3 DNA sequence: TGTGCCACCAGCACGCTAGCATGGGAGGGGGAGCTGTTTTTT.

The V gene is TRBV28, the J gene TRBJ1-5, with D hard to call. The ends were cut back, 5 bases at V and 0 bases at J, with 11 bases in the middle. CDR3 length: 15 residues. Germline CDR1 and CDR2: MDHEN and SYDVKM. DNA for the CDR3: TGTGCCAGCAGTCGGATTATAGATAGCAATCAGCCCCAGCATTTT. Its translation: CASSRIIDSNQPQHF.

The CDR3 loop is CASSFPPARGEQFF. The CDR3 region has the DNA TGTGCCAGCAGCTTTCCCCCAGCCCGGGGTGAGCAGTTCTTC. V usage is TRBV13 and J usage is TRBJ2-1, with a weak D call TRBD2 (5 bases). This CDR3 region has 14 residues. Germline CDR1 reads PRHDT; CDR2 reads FYEKMQ (reference sequence). V lost 3 bases and J lost 9, with 15 bases in between. Variable domain in full (rest from reference TRBV13 and TRBJ2-1): AAGVIQSPRHLIKEKRETATLKCYPIPRHDTVYWYQQGPGQDPQFLISFYEKMQSDKGSIPDRFSAQQFSDYHSELNMSSLELGDSALYFCASSFPPARGEQFFGPGTRLTVL.

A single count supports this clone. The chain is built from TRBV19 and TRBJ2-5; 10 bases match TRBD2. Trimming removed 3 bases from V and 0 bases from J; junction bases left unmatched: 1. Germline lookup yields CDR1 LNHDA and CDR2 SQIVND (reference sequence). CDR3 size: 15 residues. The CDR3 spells CASSILAGDQETQYF. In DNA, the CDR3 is TGTGCCAGTAGTATCCTAGCGGGGGACCAAGAGACCCAGTACTTC. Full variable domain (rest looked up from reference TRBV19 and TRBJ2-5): DGGITQSPKYLFRKEGQNVTLSCEQNLNHDAMYWYRQDPGQGLRLIYYSQIVNDFQKGDIAEGYSVSREKKESFPLTVTSAQKNPTAFYLCASSILAGDQETQYFGPGTRLLVL.

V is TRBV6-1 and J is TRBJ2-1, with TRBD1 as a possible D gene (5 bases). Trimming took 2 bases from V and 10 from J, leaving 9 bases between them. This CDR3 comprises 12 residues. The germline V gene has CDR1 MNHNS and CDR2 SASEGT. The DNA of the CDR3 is TGTGCCAGCAGTGAAAGGGGTCAGGAGCAGTTCTTC. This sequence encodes CASSERGQEQFF.

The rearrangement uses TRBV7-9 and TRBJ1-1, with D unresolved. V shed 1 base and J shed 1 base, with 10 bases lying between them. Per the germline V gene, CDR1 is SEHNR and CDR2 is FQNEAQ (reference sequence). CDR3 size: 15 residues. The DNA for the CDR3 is TGTGCCAGCAGCTTAGGGACTGGGCCGAACACTGAAGCTTTCTTT. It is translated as CASSLGTGPNTEAFF.

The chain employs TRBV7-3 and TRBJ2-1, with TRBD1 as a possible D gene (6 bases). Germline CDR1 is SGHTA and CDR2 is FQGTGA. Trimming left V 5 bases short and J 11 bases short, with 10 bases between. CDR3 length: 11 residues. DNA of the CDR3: TGTGCCAGCAGCCCCGGGACAAAGCAGTTCTTC. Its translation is CASSPGTKQFF.

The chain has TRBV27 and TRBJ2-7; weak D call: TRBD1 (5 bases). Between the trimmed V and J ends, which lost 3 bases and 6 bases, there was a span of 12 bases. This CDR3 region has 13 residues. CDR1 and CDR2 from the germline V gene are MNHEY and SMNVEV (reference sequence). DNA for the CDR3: TGTGCCAGCAGTTTGCAGGGCCAGGGCGAGCAGTACTTC. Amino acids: CASSLQGQGEQYF.

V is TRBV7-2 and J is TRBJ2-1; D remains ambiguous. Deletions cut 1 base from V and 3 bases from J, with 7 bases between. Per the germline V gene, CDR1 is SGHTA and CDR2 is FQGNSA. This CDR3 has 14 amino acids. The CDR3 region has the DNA TGTGCCAGCAGCTTAGTCGGGTTCTACAATGAGCAGTTCTTC. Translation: CASSLVGFYNEQFF. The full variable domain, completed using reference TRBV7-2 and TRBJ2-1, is GAGVSQSPSNKVTEKGKDVELRCDPISGHTALYWYRQSLGQGLEFLIYFQGNSAPDKSGLPSDRFSAERTGGSVSTLTIQRTQQEDSAVYLCASSLVGFYNEQFFGPGTRLTVL.

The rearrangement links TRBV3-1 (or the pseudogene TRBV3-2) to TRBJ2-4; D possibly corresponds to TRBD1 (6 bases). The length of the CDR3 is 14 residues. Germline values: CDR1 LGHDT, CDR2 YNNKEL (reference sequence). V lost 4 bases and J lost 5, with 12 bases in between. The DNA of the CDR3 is TGTGCCAGCAGCCCCCACAGGGACCAAAACATTCAGTACTTC. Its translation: CASSPHRDQNIQYF.

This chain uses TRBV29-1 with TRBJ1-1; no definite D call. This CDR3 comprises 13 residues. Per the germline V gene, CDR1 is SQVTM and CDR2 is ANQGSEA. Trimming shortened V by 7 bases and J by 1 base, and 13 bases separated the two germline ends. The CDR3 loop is CSARGRKNTEAFF. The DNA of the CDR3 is TGCAGCGCCAGAGGCAGGAAGAACACTGAAGCTTTCTTT. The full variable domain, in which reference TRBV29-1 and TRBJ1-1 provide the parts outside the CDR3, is SAVISQKPSRDICQRGTSLTIQCQVDSQVTMMFWYRQQPGQSLTLIATANQGSEATYESGFVIDKFPISRPNLTFSTLTVSNMSPEDSSIYLCSARGRKNTEAFFGQGTRLTVV.

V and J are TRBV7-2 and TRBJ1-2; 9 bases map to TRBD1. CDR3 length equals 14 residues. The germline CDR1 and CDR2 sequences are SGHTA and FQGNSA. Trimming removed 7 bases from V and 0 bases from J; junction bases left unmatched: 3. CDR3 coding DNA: TGTGCCAGCAATGGACAGGGGACTAACTATGGCTACACCTTC. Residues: CASNGQGTNYGYTF.

The chain's CDR3 is CASSQEAGANVLTF. Here the CDR3 DNA reads TGTGCCAGTAGTCAGGAGGCTGGGGCCAACGTCCTGACTTTC. The chain carries TRBV19 and TRBJ2-6; D perhaps matches TRBD2 (5 bases). CDR1 is LNHDA, CDR2 SQIVND, per germline (reference sequence). This CDR3 has 14 residues. The germline V and J ends were trimmed by 5 bases and 2 bases, with 7 bases remaining between them.

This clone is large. CDR3: CASSDRWGGRAGNTIYF. As DNA, the CDR3 is TGCGCCAGCAGTGACAGGTGGGGGGGGCGCGCTGGAAACACCATATATTTT. The chain couples TRBV4-3 to TRBJ1-3, with TRBD1 as a possible D gene (6 bases). Per germline, CDR1 LGHNA and CDR2 YSLEER. Trimming took 6 bases from V and 2 from J, leaving 20 bases between them. The CDR3 runs 17 residues.

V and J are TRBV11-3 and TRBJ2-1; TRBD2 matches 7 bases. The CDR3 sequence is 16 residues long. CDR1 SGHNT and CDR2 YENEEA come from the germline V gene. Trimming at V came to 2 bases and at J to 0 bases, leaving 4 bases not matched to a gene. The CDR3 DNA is TGTGCCAGCAGCTTATGGGGCGGGAGCTCCTACAATGAGCAGTTCTTC. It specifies CASSLWGGSSYNEQFF. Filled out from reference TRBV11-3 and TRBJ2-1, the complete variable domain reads EAGVVQSPRYKIIEKKQPVAFWCNPISGHNTLYWYLQNLGQGPELLIRYENEEAVDDSQLPKDRFSAERLKGVDSTLKIQPAELGDSAVYLCASSLWGGSSYNEQFFGPGTRLTVL.

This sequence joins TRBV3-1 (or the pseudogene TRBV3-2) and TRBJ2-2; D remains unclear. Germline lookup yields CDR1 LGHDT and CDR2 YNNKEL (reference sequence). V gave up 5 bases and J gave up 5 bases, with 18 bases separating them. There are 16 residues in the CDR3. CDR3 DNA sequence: TGTGCCAGCAGCGACCTAGAAAAGGGTATAACCGGGGAGCTGTTTTTT. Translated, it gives CASSDLEKGITGELFF.